The clone carrying this TCR delta chain is termed large. What it recognizes is unknown. V shed 3 bases and J 10 bases; nucleotides not matched to a gene: 15. CDR3 length: 16 residues. CDR1 GEAIGNYY and CDR2 EKD come from the germline V gene. The data stem from a study of gammadelta T cells in human blood. Study-wide findings and caveats: Right after birth, innate γδ T cells reportedly expanded polyclonally after microbial exposure.

TCRdb used CATT to re-call clones from the RT-PCR reads. Of some 590 delta-chain clones listed, around a third were seen once; the top ten hold about 30%. The clonotype comes from a human donor. The gene calls are TRDV2 and TRDJ1, with 11 bases matching TRDD3. Specimen: Vgamma9Vdelta2 gamma-delta T cells from adult blood. In nucleotides, the CDR3 is TGTGCCTGTGACCAACTTGTACTGGGGGATAGGAGTAGACTCATCTTT. As protein: CACDQLVLGDRSRLIF.